Sequencing of this T cell receptor beta chain was carried out in a study of blood T cell repertoires in COVID-19. For the study at large: Researchers got acute and convalescent COVID-19 samples from the United States, Italy and Spain. T cells, B-cell-depleted T cells, or PBMCs provided the cDNA or gDNA that served as material.

In the original analysis: Using reference gene primer amplification, nucleated cell counts were estimated. Data came from immunoSEQ multiplex PCR; TCRdb stores just in-frame clones and leaves some out. V and J calls and clone size are copied from that table; D and trimming were computed from the DNA. Of some 130,000 clones listed, around four fifths were seen once; the top ten hold approximately 9.9%. In its sample, this clone was seen once. This CDR3 region has 15 residues. Germline CDR1 reads SGHVS; CDR2 reads FQNEAQ. Between the trimmed V and J ends, which lost 2 bases and 6 bases, there was a span of 14 bases.

The rearrangement uses TRBV7-8 and TRBJ2-1, with D maybe TRBD2 (6 bases). The receptor was derived from a man aged 55 to 70 who had recovered from COVID-19. The sample comprised peripheral blood. The CDR3 is CASSLIAGGTNEQFF. CDR3 in DNA: TGTGCCAGCAGCTTAATCGCCGGGGGTACCAATGAGCAGTTCTTC.